What follows are 18 T cell receptor beta chains derived from one specimen sequenced in a study of identical twins. TCRdb itself ran the 5' RACE reads through MiXCR, one entry per CDR3 protein. The table records about 340,000 distinct CDR3 sequences, approximately 10% of them present only once. The specimen was naive T cells sorted from blood. The receptor set was obtained from a woman in her 50s in good health.

This clonotype was picked up a small number of times. The V and J genes are TRBV12-3 or TRBV12-4 and TRBJ2-1, with D perhaps matching TRBD2 (5 bases). V dropped 3 bases and J dropped 7 bases, with 19 bases sitting between them. CDR3 length equals 16 residues. This CDR3 reads CASSFGSSLLWNEQFF. CDR3 in DNA: TGTGCCAGCAGTTTCGGTTCTAGCCTTCTTTGGAATGAGCAGTTCTTC.

This clonotype was observed a few times. The chain uses TRBV5-6 and TRBJ2-3; 7 bases are a match to TRBD2. Germline V CDR1 and CDR2: SGHDT, YYEEEE. There are 15 residues in the CDR3. Trimming removed 2 bases from V and 2 bases from J; junction bases left unmatched: 5. For the CDR3, the DNA is TGTGCCAGCAGCTTTGACAGCGGGAACACAGATACGCAGTATTTT. Encoded protein: CASSFDSGNTDTQYF. The full variable domain, with the rest looked up from reference TRBV5-6 and TRBJ2-3, is DAGVTQSPTHLIKTRGQQVTLRCSPKSGHDTVSWYQQALGQGPQFIFQYYEEEERQRGNFPDRFSGHQFPNYSSELNVNALLLGDSALYLCASSFDSGNTDTQYFGPGTRLTVL.

CDR3 in DNA: TGCAGTGCGCTACAACGATACAATGAGCAGTTCTTC. This translates into CSALQRYNEQFF. The chain joins TRBV20-1 to TRBJ2-1; D ambiguous. CDR3 length equals 12 residues. Trimming took off 6 bases at V and 4 bases at J, with 10 bases between the two ends. Per germline, CDR1 DFQATT and CDR2 SNEGSKA (reference sequence).

The chain couples TRBV5-1 to TRBJ2-1; 8 nucleotides line up with TRBD2. V lost 0 bases to trimming and J lost 8 bases; unmatched junction nucleotides: 16. This CDR3 has 18 amino acids. Looked up from germline, CDR1 is SGHRS and CDR2 is YFSETQ. CDR3 amino acids: CASSLALSGSGSLDEQFF. CDR3 DNA: TGCGCCAGCAGCTTGGCCCTCTCGGGGAGCGGGAGTTTGGATGAGCAGTTCTTC.

This chain joins TRBV6-2 or TRBV6-3 and TRBJ2-2; D gene unclear. V lost 1 base and J lost 10, with 7 bases in between. Germline V gene lookup returns CDR1 MNHEY and CDR2 SVGEGT. This CDR3 has 12 amino acids. CDR3 region: CASSYWREELFF. For the CDR3, the DNA is TGTGCCAGCAGTTACTGGCGAGAGGAGCTGTTTTTT.

The V and J genes are TRBV5-1 and TRBJ1-4; D might be TRBD1 (6 bases). Germline values: CDR1 SGHRS, CDR2 YFSETQ. Trimming shortened V by 2 bases and J by 5 bases, and 13 bases separated the two germline ends. This CDR3 region has 15 residues. The chain's CDR3 is CASSFSTGPNEKLFF. DNA of the CDR3: TGCGCCAGCAGCTTCTCAACAGGGCCGAATGAAAAACTGTTTTTT.

V and J are TRBV30 and TRBJ2-1, with D uncertain. V was trimmed by 3 bases and J by 6 bases, leaving 9 bases between them. This CDR3 is 12 amino acids long. The germline V gene encodes CDR1 GTSNPN and CDR2 SVGIG (reference sequence). The CDR3 nucleotides are TGTGCCTGGAGGGGGTTATCCAATGAGCAGTTCTTC. It codes for CAWRGLSNEQFF.

The table lists this clonotype with a few counts. The genes are TRBV20-1 and TRBJ2-1; 8 bases are a match to TRBD2. Trimming took 5 bases from V and 9 from J; bases not matched to a gene: 15. Germline V CDR1 and CDR2: DFQATT, SNEGSKA (reference sequence). The CDR3 runs 15 residues. In nucleotides, the CDR3 is TGCAGTGCTGACGATCCGACTAGCGAGAGGGGTGAGCAGTTCTTC. Translating gives CSADDPTSERGEQFF.

A few counts support this clonotype. The V call is TRBV7-9, the J call TRBJ1-5, with no clear D. The germline gives CDR1 SEHNR, CDR2 FQNEAQ (reference sequence). The CDR3 is made up of 14 amino acids. V was trimmed by 4 bases and J by 0 bases, leaving 7 bases between them. The CDR3 DNA reads as TGTGCCAGCAGCTCCAGATATAGCAATCAGCCCCAGCATTTT. Its translation: CASSSRYSNQPQHF.

The table lists this clonotype with many counts. V and J are TRBV6-6 and TRBJ1-1; TRBD1 is a possible D gene (5 bases). This CDR3 contains 14 residues. The ends were cut back, 6 bases at V and 7 bases at J, with 18 bases in the middle. Looked up from germline, CDR1 is MNHNY and CDR2 is SVGAGI (reference sequence). CDR3 sequence reads: CASRAPGLSIEAFF. CDR3 in DNA: TGTGCCAGCAGGGCCCCGGGACTGTCGATTGAAGCTTTCTTT.

This clonotype was seen more than once but under ten times. The rearrangement links TRBV5-1 to TRBJ2-1; D remains ambiguous. Trimming removed 4 bases from V and 9 bases from J, with 11 bases in between. The CDR3 sequence is 12 residues long. Germline V gene lookup returns CDR1 SGHRS and CDR2 YFSETQ. The CDR3 DNA follows: TGCGCCAGCAGCCCACCAGGCGTTGAGCAGTTCTTC. It is translated as CASSPPGVEQFF.

The V call is TRBV20-1, the J call TRBJ2-2, with D uncertain. Trimming removed 3 bases at V and 3 bases at J, with 8 bases between. The CDR3 has 13 amino acids. CDR1 and CDR2 (germline): DFQATT, SNEGSKA (reference sequence). The CDR3 coding sequence is TGCAGTGCTAGGCCCGTATACACCGGGGAGCTGTTTTTT. It yields the protein CSARPVYTGELFF.

The chain has TRBV11-2 and TRBJ2-2, with D possibly matching TRBD2 (6 bases). The CDR3 length is 15 residues. V dropped 5 bases and J dropped 4 bases, with 14 bases sitting between them. Germline CDR1 is SGHAT and CDR2 is FQNNGV. In DNA, the CDR3 is TGTGCCAGCAGCCTTATAGGGACTCGCACCGGGGAGCTGTTTTTT. Amino acids: CASSLIGTRTGELFF.

This clonotype turned up a few times. The V gene is TRBV4-2, the J gene TRBJ2-2, with TRBD2 as a possible D gene (6 bases). The ends were cut back, 0 bases at V and 9 bases at J, with 20 bases in the middle. The CDR3 has 17 amino acids. CDR1 and CDR2 from the germline V gene are LGHNA and YNFKEQ. CDR3 amino acids: CASSQEEGVGGWWELFF. The CDR3 DNA reads TGTGCCAGCAGCCAAGAAGAAGGGGTCGGGGGTTGGTGGGAGCTGTTTTTT.

The chain employs TRBV6-6 and TRBJ1-3, with TRBD1 matching 7 bases. Trimming cost V 6 bases and J 0 bases; bases outside gene matches: 8. The length of the CDR3 is 16 residues. Germline CDR1 MNHNY, CDR2 SVGAGI (reference sequence). CDR3 residues: CASSYGTAYSGNTIYF. As DNA, the CDR3 is TGTGCCAGCAGCTATGGGACAGCGTACTCTGGAAACACCATATATTTT.

This clonotype was detected a few times. The J gene is TRBJ1-1, the V gene TRBV25-1; TRBD1 agrees at 9 bases. CDR1 and CDR2 (germline): MGHDK, SYGVNS. Trimming at V came to 4 bases and at J to 5 bases, leaving 5 bases not matched to a gene. This CDR3 comprises 14 residues. The CDR3 nucleotides read TGTGCCAGCAGTGGGACAGGGGTAGGGACTGAAGCTTTCTTT. Amino acid sequence: CASSGTGVGTEAFF.

This clonotype was picked up many times. The chain carries TRBV10-3 and TRBJ1-2; no firm D call. Trimming left V 0 bases short and J 8 bases short, with 13 bases between. The CDR3 is made up of 14 amino acids. Germline CDR1 ENHRY, CDR2 SYGVKD. The CDR3: CAISESGSPNGYTF. CDR3 nucleotide sequence: TGTGCCATCAGTGAGTCCGGGAGCCCTAACGGCTACACCTTC.

In its sample, this clonotype was seen a few times. This chain joins TRBV6-5 and TRBJ2-7, with D possibly matching TRBD2 (5 bases). This CDR3 region has 11 residues. Per germline, CDR1 MNHEY and CDR2 SVGAGI. The ends were cut back, 8 bases at V and 6 bases at J, with 11 bases in the middle. The CDR3 reads CASAGVREQYF. The CDR3 bases are TGTGCCAGCGCCGGGGTACGCGAGCAGTACTTC.